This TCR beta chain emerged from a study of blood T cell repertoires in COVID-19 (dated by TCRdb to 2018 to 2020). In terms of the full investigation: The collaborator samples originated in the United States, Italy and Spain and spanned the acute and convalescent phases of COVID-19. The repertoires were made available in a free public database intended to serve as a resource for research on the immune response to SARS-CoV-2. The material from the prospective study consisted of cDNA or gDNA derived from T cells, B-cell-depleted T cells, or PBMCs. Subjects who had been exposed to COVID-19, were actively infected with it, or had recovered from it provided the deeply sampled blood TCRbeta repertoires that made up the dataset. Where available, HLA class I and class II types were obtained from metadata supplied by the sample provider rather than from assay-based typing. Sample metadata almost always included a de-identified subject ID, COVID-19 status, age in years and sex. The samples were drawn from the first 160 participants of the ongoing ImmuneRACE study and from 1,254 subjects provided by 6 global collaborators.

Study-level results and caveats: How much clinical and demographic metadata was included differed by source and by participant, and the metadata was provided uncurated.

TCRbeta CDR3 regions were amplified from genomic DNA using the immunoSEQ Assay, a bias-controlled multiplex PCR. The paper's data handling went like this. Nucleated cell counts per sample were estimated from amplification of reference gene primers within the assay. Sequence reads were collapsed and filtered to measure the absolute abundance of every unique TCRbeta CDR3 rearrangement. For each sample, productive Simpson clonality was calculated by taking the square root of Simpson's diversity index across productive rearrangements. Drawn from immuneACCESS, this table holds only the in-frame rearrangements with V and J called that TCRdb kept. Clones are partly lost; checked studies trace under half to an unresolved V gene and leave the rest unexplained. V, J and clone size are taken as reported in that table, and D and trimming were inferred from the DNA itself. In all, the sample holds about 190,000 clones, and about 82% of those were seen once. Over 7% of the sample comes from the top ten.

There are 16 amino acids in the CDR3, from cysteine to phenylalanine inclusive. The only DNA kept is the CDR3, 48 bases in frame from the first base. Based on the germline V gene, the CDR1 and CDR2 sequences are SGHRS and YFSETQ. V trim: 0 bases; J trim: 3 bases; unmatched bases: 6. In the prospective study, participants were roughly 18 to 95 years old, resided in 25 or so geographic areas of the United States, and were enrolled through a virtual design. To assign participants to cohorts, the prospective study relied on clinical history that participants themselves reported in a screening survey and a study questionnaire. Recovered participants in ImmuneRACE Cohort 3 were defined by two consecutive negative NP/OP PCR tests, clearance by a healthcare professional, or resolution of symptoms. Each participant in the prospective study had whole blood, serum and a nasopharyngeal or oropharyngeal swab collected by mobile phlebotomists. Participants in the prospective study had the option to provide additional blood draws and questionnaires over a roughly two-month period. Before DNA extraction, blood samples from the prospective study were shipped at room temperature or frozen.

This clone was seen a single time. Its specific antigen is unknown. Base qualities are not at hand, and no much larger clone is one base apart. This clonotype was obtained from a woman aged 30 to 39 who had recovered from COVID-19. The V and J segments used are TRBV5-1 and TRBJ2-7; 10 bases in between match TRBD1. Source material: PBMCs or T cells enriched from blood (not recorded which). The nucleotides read TGCGCCAGCAGCTTGGCCCGGGACAGGGGAGACTACGAGCAGTACTTC. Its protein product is CASSLARDRGDYEQYF.